This entry lists 26 T cell receptor beta chains sequenced from one sample in a study of radiotherapy plus CTLA-4 blockade in lung cancer (dated by TCRdb to between 2018 and 2020). Libraries were prepared through the immunoSEQ multiplex PCR assay. In its TCRdb copy, this immuneACCESS table keeps in-frame sequences only and misses some clones. Where compared with another copy, unresolved V genes explain less than half of these, and the others have no known cause. The sample table lists about 83,000 clones, around 78% of them with a count of one. The ten largest make up 3.5% to 4.5% of the sample. The sample consisted of peripheral blood, taken from a patient treated with radiotherapy plus ipilimumab. The source is a human donor with non-small cell lung cancer who had a partial response to radiotherapy plus ipilimumab. Some clones in this sample may be carry-over from other donors' samples.

This clone appeared once. The chain has TRBV27 and TRBJ1-1, with 9 bases lining up with TRBD1. Germline-derived CDR1 and CDR2 are MNHEY and SMNVEV (reference sequence). The J segment lost 2 bases and the V segment lost 5 bases, leaving 12 bases of the junction unmatched. The CDR3 is made up of 17 amino acids. CDR3 residues: CASSPGTGRVVNTEAFF. The CDR3 DNA reads TGTGCCAGCAGTCCAGGGACAGGGAGGGTGGTTAACACTGAAGCTTTCTTT.

This rearrangement joins TRBV5-1 to TRBJ2-5; D uncertain. The CDR3 has 11 residues. Trimming left V 7 bases short and J 5 bases short, with 9 bases between. CDR1 is SGHRS, CDR2 YFSETQ, per germline. In nucleotides, the CDR3 is TGCGCCAGCGGCGGTGTGGAGACCCAGTACTTC. Translated, it gives CASGGVETQYF. Variable domain in full (rest from reference TRBV5-1 and TRBJ2-5): KAGVTQTPRYLIKTRGQQVTLSCSPISGHRSVSWYQQTPGQGLQFLFEYFSETQRNKGNFPGRFSGRQFSNSRSEMNVSTLELGDSALYLCASGGVETQYFGPGTRLLVL.

V is TRBV10-3 and J is TRBJ2-1, with TRBD2 matching over 8 bases. Trimming cost V 4 bases and J 7 bases; bases outside gene matches: 9. CDR1 and CDR2 from the germline V gene are ENHRY and SYGVKD. The CDR3 has 15 residues. For the CDR3, the DNA is TGTGCCATCAGTGGGTCGGCGGGGGGCTGGAATGAGCAGTTCTTC. Its translation is CAISGSAGGWNEQFF.

The rearrangement uses TRBV2 and TRBJ2-5, with 11 nucleotides matching TRBD2. The CDR3 spans 16 residues. The V gene's germline CDR1 is SNHLY and CDR2 FYNNEI. Trimming removed 5 bases from V and 4 bases from J; junction bases left unmatched: 9. The CDR3, as DNA: TGTGCCAGCAGTCCACTAGCGGGAGAGGTTTTAGAGACCCAGTACTTC. Translation gives CASSPLAGEVLETQYF.

This chain links TRBV6-1 with TRBJ1-5; D ambiguous. Per germline, CDR1 MNHNS and CDR2 SASEGT. V lost 4 bases to trimming and J lost 3 bases, with 7 bases between them. The CDR3 has 13 amino acids. In DNA form, the CDR3 reads TGTGCCAGCAGTGGACATTTCAATCAGCCCCAGCATTTT. This encodes CASSGHFNQPQHF.

The chain employs TRBV11-3 and TRBJ2-5; 7 bases fit TRBD2. The CDR3 is 14 amino acids. The junction had 2 bases not matched to a gene; V was cut back by 1 base and J by 3 bases. CDR1 SGHNT and CDR2 YENEEA come from the germline V gene. CDR3 region: CASSLAGGKETQYF. CDR3 DNA: TGTGCCAGCAGCTTAGCGGGGGGAAAAGAGACCCAGTACTTC.

On this clone: Other DNA sequences in this specimen translate into the identical CDR3. This chain joins TRBV7-9 and TRBJ1-1; TRBD1 agrees at 7 bases. J lost 0 bases, V lost 6 bases, and 4 bases had no gene match. Germline CDR1 and CDR2: SEHNR and FQNEAQ (reference sequence). This CDR3 spans 14 amino acids. The CDR3 is CASSLGTVNTEAFF. As DNA, the CDR3 is TGTGCCAGCAGTCTCGGGACAGTGAACACTGAAGCTTTCTTT.

There are a few counts of this clone. The rearrangement links TRBV10-3 to TRBJ1-4, with 10 bases that match TRBD1. The CDR3 is made up of 15 amino acids. The V gene's germline CDR1 is ENHRY and CDR2 SYGVKD. V dropped 4 bases and J dropped 8; count of bases not matched to a gene: 7. CDR3 in DNA: TGTGCCATCAGTGCCGGACAGGGGGTAAAAGAAAAACTGTTTTTT. Translating it yields CAISAGQGVKEKLFF.

This rearrangement joins TRBV19 to TRBJ2-6; no clear D. The CDR3 loop spans 16 amino acids. Germline V lookup: CDR1 LNHDA, CDR2 SQIVND (reference sequence). V lost 1 base, J lost 0 bases, and 7 bases lay in between. The CDR3 region has the DNA TGTGCCAGTAGTATAGGACGGAGCTCTGGGGCCAACGTCCTGACTTTC. Translating it yields CASSIGRSSGANVLTF.

J is TRBJ1-4 and V is TRBV9; a possible D gene is TRBD1 (5 bases). CDR3 length: 15 amino acids. The V gene lost 4 bases and the J gene lost 3 bases, with 13 bases spanning the gap. Germline V lookup: CDR1 SGDLS, CDR2 YYNGEE. CDR3 coding DNA: TGTGCCAGCAGCAACTCTGGCAGGGCTAATGAAAAACTGTTTTTT. It is translated as CASSNSGRANEKLFF.

The chain recombines TRBV19 with TRBJ1-5; D possibly corresponds to TRBD1 (6 bases). Germline values: CDR1 LNHDA, CDR2 SQIVND (reference sequence). V gave up 5 bases and J gave up 5 bases, with 16 bases separating them. The CDR3 is made up of 15 amino acids. CDR3 protein: CASSPQGGVDQPQHF. The CDR3 DNA reads as TGTGCCAGTAGTCCCCAAGGGGGGGTTGATCAGCCCCAGCATTTT.

The chain combines TRBV7-2 with TRBJ2-1, with no clear D. Deletions cut 1 base from V and 9 bases from J, with 10 bases between. The CDR3 is made up of 13 amino acids. The germline V gene encodes CDR1 SGHTA and CDR2 FQGNSA. The CDR3 reads CASSLGLAGEQFF. CDR3 DNA: TGTGCCAGCAGCTTAGGGTTAGCCGGTGAGCAGTTCTTC.

The rearrangement joins TRBV12-5 to TRBJ1-6, with 8 bases that match TRBD1. V trimming: 1 base; J trimming: 7 bases; junction bases outside the gene matches: 0. The germline V gene encodes CDR1 LGHNT and CDR2 FRNRAP. The CDR3 has 14 residues. CDR3 in DNA: TGTGCTAGTGGTTTGGGGACAGGGAATTCACCCCTCCACTTT. This translates into CASGLGTGNSPLHF. The whole variable domain, remainder taken from reference TRBV12-5 and TRBJ1-6, is DARVTQTPRHKVTEMGQEVTMRCQPILGHNTVFWYRQTMMQGLELLAYFRNRAPLDDSGMPKDRFSAEMPDATLATLKIQPSEPRDSAVYFCASGLGTGNSPLHFGNGTRLTVT.

The rearrangement joins TRBV28 to TRBJ1-2, with D unclear. The CDR3 runs to 15 residues. Germline V gene lookup returns CDR1 MDHEN and CDR2 SYDVKM. V lost 5 bases and J lost 1, with 14 bases in between. CDR3 DNA sequence: TGTGCCAGCAGTGATCACCAGGACTATAACTATGGCTACACCTTC. Its translation is CASSDHQDYNYGYTF.

The chain carries TRBV14 and TRBJ2-4, with 14 positions matching TRBD2. V gave up 3 bases and J gave up 1 base; unmatched junction bases: 5. The CDR3 spans 18 residues. Germline values: CDR1 SGHDN, CDR2 FVKESK. The CDR3 bases are TGTGCCAGCAGCCATGGGACTAGCGGGGGCCCCGCCAAAAACATTCAGTACTTC. Protein sequence: CASSHGTSGGPAKNIQYF. Full variable domain (remainder filled in from reference TRBV14 and TRBJ2-4): EAGVTQFPSHSVIEKGQTVTLRCDPISGHDNLYWYRRVMGKEIKFLLHFVKESKQDESGMPNNRFLAERTGGTYSTLKVQPAELEDSGVYFCASSHGTSGGPAKNIQYFGAGTRLSVL.

This chain uses TRBV30 with TRBJ2-1, with D possibly being TRBD2 (5 bases). Germline V gene sequence: CDR1 GTSNPN, CDR2 SVGIG (reference sequence). CDR3 length: 18 residues. V shed 1 base and J shed 3 bases, with 22 bases lying between them. CDR3 nucleotide sequence: TGTGCCTGGAGTGCCTGGAGGCGCGGCAATTCATACTACAATGAGCAGTTCTTC. It encodes CAWSAWRRGNSYYNEQFF. The full variable domain, in which reference TRBV30 and TRBJ2-1 provide the parts outside the CDR3, is SQTIHQWPATLVQPVGSPLSLECTVEGTSNPNLYWYRQAAGRGLQLLFYSVGIGQISSEVPQNLSASRPQDRQFILSSKKLLLSDSGFYLCAWSAWRRGNSYYNEQFFGPGTRLTVL.

The chain recombines TRBV11-2 with TRBJ2-7; TRBD2 is a possible D gene (6 bases). V was clipped by 4 bases and J by 0 bases, with 16 bases between them. The CDR3 is made up of 16 amino acids. Germline V gene lookup returns CDR1 SGHAT and CDR2 FQNNGV. The CDR3 DNA is TGTGCCAGCAGCTCCCTCGGGGGTAAAAGCTCCTACGAGCAGTACTTC. Translation: CASSSLGGKSSYEQYF.

In regard to this clone: The same CDR3 arises from other DNA sequences in this sample as well. The chain carries TRBV7-2 and TRBJ1-3; 7 positions agree with TRBD1. V lost 6 bases and J lost 3; bases outside the gene matches: 11. The CDR3 totals 16 residues. Germline CDR1 and CDR2: SGHTA and FQGNSA. This CDR3 is CASSHRRDSGGNTIYF. DNA of the CDR3: TGTGCCAGCAGTCATAGACGGGACAGTGGTGGAAACACCATATATTTT. The full variable domain, completed using reference TRBV7-2 and TRBJ1-3, is GAGVSQSPSNKVTEKGKDVELRCDPISGHTALYWYRQSLGQGLEFLIYFQGNSAPDKSGLPSDRFSAERTGGSVSTLTIQRTQQEDSAVYLCASSHRRDSGGNTIYFGEGSWLTVV.

This clone was picked up a small number of times. The J gene is TRBJ1-6, the V gene TRBV7-9, with D possibly being TRBD1 (6 bases). CDR1 and CDR2 (germline): SEHNR, FQNEAQ (reference sequence). V was cut by 5 bases and J by 6 bases, with 14 bases left in between. This CDR3 is 15 amino acids long. The CDR3 sequence is CASSPRTDGNSPLHF. The CDR3 DNA follows: TGTGCCAGCAGCCCGAGGACAGACGGTAATTCACCCCTCCACTTT.

The V and J genes are TRBV6-6 and TRBJ2-5, with 9 bases that match TRBD1. CDR1 and CDR2 (germline): MNHNY, SVGAGI (reference sequence). The CDR3 is 15 amino acids. V lost 7 bases, J lost 2 bases, and 8 bases stayed unmatched. CDR3 sequence (DNA): TGTGCCAGCAACGATCCGGGACAGGGTCAAGAGACCCAGTACTTC. Protein sequence: CASNDPGQGQETQYF.

J is TRBJ2-3 and V is TRBV6-1; 7 bases line up with TRBD2. V lost 9 bases, J lost 2 bases, and 11 bases stayed unmatched. Per germline, CDR1 MNHNS and CDR2 SASEGT. The length of the CDR3 is 15 residues. As DNA, the CDR3 is TGTGCCAGTTCTCTTACGGGGGGAATCACAGATACGCAGTATTTT. The encoded protein is CASSLTGGITDTQYF.

The chain couples TRBV28 to TRBJ1-2, with TRBD1 identical over 8 bases. J lost 5 bases, V lost 3 bases, and 5 bases had no gene match. The CDR3 extends over 14 amino acids. Germline V CDR1 and CDR2: MDHEN, SYDVKM. The CDR3 region is CASSLTGVWYGYTF. The DNA for the CDR3 is TGTGCCAGCAGTTTGACAGGGGTCTGGTATGGCTACACCTTC.

V is TRBV29-1 and J is TRBJ2-2; TRBD2 aligns across 12 bases. The CDR3 covers 13 residues. V shed 7 bases and J 5 bases; nucleotides not matched to a gene: 2. Germline V gene data show CDR1 as SQVTM and CDR2 as ANQGSEA. The CDR3 DNA follows: TGCAGCGCGACTAGCGGGGGAACCGGGGAGCTGTTTTTT. Its protein is CSATSGGTGELFF.

The chain uses TRBV10-3 and TRBJ2-7; 7 nucleotides line up with TRBD1. CDR1 ENHRY and CDR2 SYGVKD come from the germline V gene. The CDR3 covers 13 residues. J lost 3 bases, V lost 8 bases, and 7 bases had no gene match. The CDR3, as DNA: TGTGCCATCTCGGACAGGCGAGACTACGAGCAGTACTTC. It translates to CAISDRRDYEQYF.

The rearrangement uses TRBV6-1 and TRBJ2-7; D is perhaps TRBD1 (5 bases). CDR3 size: 15 residues. Trimming took off 1 base at V and 1 base at J, with 11 bases between the two ends. Germline values: CDR1 MNHNS, CDR2 SASEGT. As DNA, the CDR3 is TGTGCCAGCAGTGAAGGGTCGACAGCATCCTACGAGCAGTACTTC. The encoded protein is CASSEGSTASYEQYF.

The chain links TRBV5-1 to TRBJ2-7, with a tentative D call TRBD2 (7 bases). V dropped 4 bases and J dropped 7 bases, with 24 bases sitting between them. This CDR3 contains 16 residues. Per germline, CDR1 SGHRS and CDR2 YFSETQ. The CDR3 sequence is CASSGLSGGDSGEQYF. The DNA of the CDR3 is TGCGCCAGCAGCGGACTCTCGGGGGGCGATTCGGGAGAGCAGTACTTC.